Included here is one T cell receptor beta chain sequence, with context. The sample is drawn from a study of human CD8 memory T cell subsets. TPEX cells, early memory CD8+ T cells with exhausted-like traits, were CCR7+ PD-1+ TIGIT+. Researchers made TCR beta libraries via UMI-labeled 5' RACE. For each CDR3 protein, TCRdb gives one entry from its re-call of the 5' RACE reads, without DNA. The sample has roughly 10,000 distinct CDR3 sequences; the top ten hold roughly 20%. CDR1 is LNHDA, CDR2 SQIVND, per germline (reference sequence). CDR3 length: 15 amino acids. The TCR comes from a human donor in good health. The sequenced material came from CD8+ T cells from PBMCs. V gene TRBV19 combines with J gene TRBJ2-4. The CDR3 loop reads CASSTTVRSRDIQYF.